This entry features one TCR beta chain sequence. Trimming shortened V by 8 bases and J by 6 bases, and 17 bases separated the two germline ends. The CDR3 has 14 amino acids. The germline V gene encodes CDR1 MDHEN and CDR2 SYDVKM. These data originate in a study of blood T cell repertoires in COVID-19. Study as a whole: Researchers got acute and convalescent COVID-19 samples from the United States, Italy and Spain.

Followed longitudinally, the Seattle patients had been enrolled during active infection. Authors' data handling: Reference gene primer amplification gave nucleated cell count estimates. Only in-frame clones appear in the TCRdb table, and some are missing; sequencing was by immunoSEQ multiplex PCR. V, J and clone size are those of that table, while D and trimming were read from the DNA. The repertoire holds 410,000 or so clones, with about nine tenths as singletons. The gene calls are TRBV28 and TRBJ1-5, with D tentatively TRBD1 (5 bases). The sample consisted of peripheral blood. This clonotype was obtained from a woman aged 40 to 55 with COVID-19, enrolled during active disease. CDR3 coding DNA: TGTGCCAGCGAAGCTGGGGGGTTCTTTCAGCCCCAGCATTTT. This sequence encodes CASEAGGFFQPQHF.